Each of the 10 T cell receptor beta chains below was sequenced from the same sample in a study of cytomegalovirus exposure and HLA in healthy donors. Primers for the PCR totalled 60 Vbeta and 13 Jbeta. Assay: immunoSEQ multiplex PCR; the TCRdb copy retains only in-frame clones and omits some. This sample has approximately 140,000 clones; around four fifths occur once, and the top ten carry 2% to 2.5%. The sequenced material came from PBMCs. These receptor sequences come from a man aged 25 to 40 in good health and CMV-seronegative.

This chain links TRBV7-9 with TRBJ1-2, with 9 bases lining up with TRBD1. The CDR3 spans 16 residues. V lost 4 bases, J lost 0 bases, and 6 bases stayed unmatched. Germline-derived CDR1 and CDR2 are SEHNR and FQNEAQ (reference sequence). CDR3 in DNA: TGTGCCAGCAGCTCCCGGGACAGGGAGACTAACTATGGCTACACCTTC. Its translation is CASSSRDRETNYGYTF.

The chain is built from TRBV10-3 and TRBJ2-1, with D tentatively TRBD2 (5 bases). Trimming took off 8 bases at V and 3 bases at J, with 11 bases between the two ends. This CDR3 comprises 13 residues. The germline CDR1 and CDR2 sequences are ENHRY and SYGVKD. The CDR3 sequence is CAIGGSVYNEQFF. The CDR3 DNA reads as TGTGCCATCGGTGGTAGCGTCTACAATGAGCAGTTCTTC.

This rearrangement joins TRBV7-6 to TRBJ2-7; 13 bases are shared with TRBD2. In germline, CDR1 is SGHVS, CDR2 FNYEAQ. Trimming took 4 bases from V and 7 from J; bases not matched to a gene: 7. The CDR3 sequence is 15 residues long. The CDR3 DNA sequence: TGTGCCAGCAGCTCTAGGACTAGCGGGAGTTATGAGCAGTACTTC. It codes for CASSSRTSGSYEQYF.

J is TRBJ2-2 and V is TRBV7-8, with 10 positions matching TRBD1. CDR1 SGHVS and CDR2 FQNEAQ come from the germline V gene. The CDR3 is 16 residues long. Germline trimming cut 1 base from V and 4 bases from J; bases unmatched to any gene: 3. Here the CDR3 DNA reads TGTGCCAGCAGCTTAGGACAGGGGGCTCGCACCGGGGAGCTGTTTTTT. It translates to CASSLGQGARTGELFF.

This clone was recorded a few times. The V call is TRBV28, the J call TRBJ2-7; D gene unclear. In germline, CDR1 is MDHEN, CDR2 SYDVKM. The CDR3 runs to 12 residues. The ends were cut back, 6 bases at V and 7 bases at J, with 13 bases in the middle. DNA for the CDR3: TGTGCCAGCAGCACCACATTGTCTGAGCAGTACTTC. The encoded protein is CASSTTLSEQYF.

The J gene is TRBJ1-1, the V gene TRBV5-1; 12 positions match TRBD1. Germline loops: CDR1 SGHRS, CDR2 YFSETQ. Germline trimming cut 0 bases from V and 5 bases from J; bases unmatched to any gene: 2. This CDR3 has 15 residues. In DNA, the CDR3 is TGCGCCAGCAGCTTGGGGGACAGGGGGCAAACTGAAGCTTTCTTT. Translation: CASSLGDRGQTEAFF.

The V call is TRBV6-6, the J call TRBJ2-7; 10 bases map to TRBD1. The CDR3 has 15 amino acids. With 7 bases clipped from V and 2 bases from J, the junction kept 8 bases outside the gene matches. Looked up from germline, CDR1 is MNHNY and CDR2 is SVGAGI (reference sequence). Written as DNA, the CDR3 is TGTGCCAGCATCAAAGGGACAGGGGAAACCTACGAGCAGTACTTC. Translated: CASIKGTGETYEQYF.

The V gene is TRBV7-9, the J gene TRBJ2-7; weak D call: TRBD2 (6 bases). CDR3 length equals 15 residues. The V gene's germline CDR1 is SEHNR and CDR2 FQNEAQ (reference sequence). With 2 bases removed from V and 2 bases from J, the gap between germline ends came to 13 bases. CDR3 protein: CASSLSGGSAYEQYF. DNA for the CDR3: TGTGCCAGCAGCTTATCCGGGGGATCGGCCTACGAGCAGTACTTC.

Remarks on this clone: One junction end does not reproduce the germline sequence, and a read error may be involved. This chain links TRBV28 with TRBJ1-5; 10 nucleotides line up with TRBD1. This CDR3 is built from 15 residues. Germline values: CDR1 MDHEN, CDR2 SYDVKM. In nucleotides, the CDR3 is TGTGCCAGCACTTTAAGGGGACAGGGGATAGGACCCCAGCATTTT. Its translation: CASTLRGQGIGPQHF.

This rearrangement joins TRBV28 to TRBJ2-7; D gene uncertain. Trimming took 5 bases from V and 2 from J, leaving 19 bases between them. The CDR3 extends over 16 amino acids. The germline gives CDR1 MDHEN, CDR2 SYDVKM. This chain's CDR3 is CASSLGAWAEPYEQYF. The CDR3 region has the DNA TGTGCCAGCAGTCTCGGCGCTTGGGCAGAACCCTACGAGCAGTACTTC.